These 21 T cell receptor beta chains were sequenced from one sample in a study of vaccination and CD4 T cells after COVID-19. Their recognized antigens are unknown. The treatment: 10-day PBMC culture with coronavirus spike peptide pools or control peptides (ViraFEST assay). CD4+ T cells that came from the unexposed donor were collected before the COVID-19 pandemic (2011-2018). With the Oncomine TCR Beta short-read assay, DNA from cultured CD4+ T cells was sequenced. TCRdb reanalysed the PCR reads using MiXCR and keeps one entry per CDR3 protein. Among 8,500 to 9,500 distinct CDR3 sequences listed, 25% to 40% were seen once. The sample consisted of CD4+ T cells from blood, cultured in vitro. These receptors were collected from a human donor in good health.

This clonotype was found a few times. The CDR3 nucleotides read TGTGCCAGCTCACAAAGGTCTGCGGGCGAGACCCAGTACTTC. This codes for CASSQRSAGETQYF. The rearrangement uses TRBV18 and TRBJ2-5, with D possibly being TRBD2 (5 bases). The germline gives CDR1 KGHSH, CDR2 LQKENI. Trimming left V 4 bases short and J 5 bases short, with 14 bases between. The CDR3 has 14 amino acids.

The chain couples TRBV5-1 to TRBJ2-4, with unresolved D. The V end lost 2 bases, the J end lost 8 bases, and 14 bases lay between the germline ends. Germline loops: CDR1 SGHRS, CDR2 YFSETQ. This CDR3 region has 14 residues. The CDR3 sequence: CASSFGRTLDIQYF. CDR3 sequence (DNA): TGCGCCAGCAGCTTCGGTAGGACCCTCGACATTCAGTACTTC. The complete variable domain, with remaining parts taken from reference TRBV5-1 and TRBJ2-4, reads KAGVTQTPRYLIKTRGQQVTLSCSPISGHRSVSWYQQTPGQGLQFLFEYFSETQRNKGNFPGRFSGRQFSNSRSEMNVSTLELGDSALYLCASSFGRTLDIQYFGAGTRLSVL.

This clonotype is a singleton in its sample. The chain has TRBV3-1 and TRBJ1-2, with 7 nucleotides matching TRBD1. CDR1 is LGHDT and CDR2 is YNNKEL in the germline V gene (reference sequence). CDR3 length: 13 amino acids. V lost 1 base and J lost 7; bases outside the gene matches: 3. Written as DNA, the CDR3 is TGTGCCAGCAGCCAAGGGACAGGCGGTGGCTACACCTTC. Its translation: CASSQGTGGGYTF. Looking up the rest from reference TRBV3-1 and TRBJ1-2 gives the full variable domain: DTAVSQTPKYLVTQMGNDKSIKCEQNLGHDTMYWYKQDSKKFLKIMFSYNNKELIINETVPNRFSPKSPDKAHLNLHINSLELGDSAVYFCASSQGTGGGYTFGSGTRLTVV.

This clonotype was counted between two and nine times. V is TRBV27 and J is TRBJ1-2; D remains unclear. The V gene lost 6 bases and the J gene lost 3 bases, with 11 bases spanning the gap. The CDR3 covers 13 residues. Germline values: CDR1 MNHEY, CDR2 SMNVEV (reference sequence). In nucleotides, the CDR3 is TGTGCCAGCAGCTCCACATGGGACTATGGCTACACCTTC. Protein: CASSSTWDYGYTF.

This clonotype occurred a few times. J is TRBJ1-2 and V is TRBV9, with TRBD1 matching 10 bases. This CDR3 is 14 amino acids long. With V trimmed by 4 bases and J by 2 bases, 2 bases remained unmatched. From germline, CDR1 is SGDLS and CDR2 YYNGEE. The CDR3 DNA follows: TGTGCCAGCAGCTCGGACAGGGGGAACTATGGCTACACCTTC. It codes for CASSSDRGNYGYTF.

This clonotype came up a few times. The J gene is TRBJ1-5, the V gene TRBV12-3 or TRBV12-4; D is undetermined. This CDR3 has 12 residues. Trimming took 2 bases from V and 5 from J, leaving 4 bases between them. CDR3 DNA: TGTGCCAGCAGTTTATTCGATCAGCCCCAGCATTTT. This encodes CASSLFDQPQHF.

V usage is TRBV11-1 and J usage is TRBJ1-6; a weak D match, TRBD1 (5 bases). V gave up 5 bases and J gave up 8 bases, with 13 bases separating them. Germline CDR1 is SGHAT and CDR2 is FQDESV (reference sequence). The CDR3 covers 14 residues. The chain's CDR3 is CASSVSQGDSPLHF. The CDR3 DNA reads TGTGCCAGCAGCGTAAGCCAAGGGGATTCACCCCTCCACTTT.

The chain links TRBV19 to TRBJ1-6; weak D call: TRBD1 (5 bases). The CDR3 consists of 14 residues. CDR1 is LNHDA, CDR2 SQIVND, per germline (reference sequence). The V gene lost 8 bases and the J gene lost 1 base, with 9 bases spanning the gap. In DNA form, the CDR3 reads TGTGCCAGTCAGGGATCATCCTATAATTCACCCCTCCACTTT. Translation gives CASQGSSYNSPLHF.

The sample holds a few counts of this clonotype. V gene TRBV7-6 combines with J gene TRBJ1-2; 12 bases fit TRBD1. The CDR3 length is 14 residues. Unmatched junction bases numbered 3, after V lost 5 bases and J lost 5 bases. Germline V gene lookup returns CDR1 SGHVS and CDR2 FNYEAQ. The CDR3 DNA sequence: TGTGCCAGCAGCCCGGGACAGGGGGCGTATGGCTACACCTTC. Translation: CASSPGQGAYGYTF. Looking up the rest from reference TRBV7-6 and TRBJ1-2 gives the full variable domain: GAGVSQSPRYKVTKRGQDVALRCDPISGHVSLYWYRQALGQGPEFLTYFNYEAQQDKSGLPNDRFSAERPEGSISTLTIQRTEQRDSAMYRCASSPGQGAYGYTFGSGTRLTVV.

The sample holds a few counts of this clonotype. This chain uses TRBV6-2 or TRBV6-3 with TRBJ1-1; maybe TRBD1 (5 bases). Trimming removed 6 bases from V and 4 bases from J, with 15 bases in between. CDR3 length: 14 residues. Germline CDR1 and CDR2: MNHEY and SVGEGT. CDR3 in amino acids: CASSPGGVSTEAFF. CDR3 nucleotides: TGTGCCAGCAGCCCGGGGGGGGTGAGCACTGAAGCTTTCTTT.

In this sample, this clonotype turned up a few times. The chain joins TRBV5-1 to TRBJ2-5; 7 positions agree with TRBD1. Trimming removed 4 bases from V and 2 bases from J; junction bases left unmatched: 11. The CDR3 runs to 16 residues. Per the germline V gene, CDR1 is SGHRS and CDR2 is YFSETQ. The CDR3, as DNA: TGCGCCAGCAGCGAAACCGGGACAGCGACACAAGAGACCCAGTACTTC. As protein: CASSETGTATQETQYF.

The genes are TRBV29-1 and TRBJ2-5, with D perhaps assigned TRBD1 or TRBD2 (6 bases each). Germline V CDR1 and CDR2: SQVTM, ANQGSEA. The CDR3 is 11 residues long. The V end was cut by 7 bases, the J end by 5 bases, with 11 bases between. The CDR3 here is CSGGAHETQYF. The CDR3 DNA sequence: TGCAGCGGGGGGGCCCATGAGACCCAGTACTTC.

This chain connects TRBV6-1 to TRBJ1-6; D is uncertain. CDR1 MNHNS and CDR2 SASEGT come from the germline V gene. This CDR3 contains 17 residues. V lost 3 bases and J 14 bases, leaving 26 bases between the germline ends. The CDR3 sequence is CASSELEMGSSSSSLHF. The DNA of the CDR3 is TGTGCCAGCAGTGAGCTCGAAATGGGGAGCTCGTCCTCGTCCCTCCACTTT.

The V gene is TRBV20-1, the J gene TRBJ1-5; 7 nucleotides match TRBD1. Germline V lookup: CDR1 DFQATT, CDR2 SNEGSKA (reference sequence). The ends lost 6 bases at V and 2 bases at J; junction bases unmatched: 7. CDR3 length: 14 residues. CDR3 nucleotide sequence: TGCAGTGCGGCCGACAGGGCGGGCAATCAGCCCCAGCATTTT. Amino acid sequence: CSAADRAGNQPQHF.

The V call is TRBV5-8, the J call TRBJ2-3; D is possibly TRBD1 (5 bases). The germline CDR1 and CDR2 sequences are SGHTS and YDEGEE. This CDR3 region has 15 residues. V was shortened by 0 bases and J by 3 bases, with 11 bases between the two germline ends. The CDR3 protein is CASSLGTSETDTQYF. The DNA for the CDR3 is TGTGCCAGCAGCTTGGGGACATCGGAAACAGATACGCAGTATTTT. The variable domain in full, completed from reference TRBV5-8 and TRBJ2-3, reads EAGVTQSPTHLIKTRGQQATLRCSPISGHTSVYWYQQALGLGLQFLLWYDEGEERNRGNFPPRFSGRQFPNYSSELNVNALELEDSALYLCASSLGTSETDTQYFGPGTRLTVL.

This clonotype was found a few times. This chain links TRBV20-1 with TRBJ2-3; D is perhaps TRBD1 or TRBD2 (5 bases each). Germline V gene sequence: CDR1 DFQATT, CDR2 SNEGSKA (reference sequence). V dropped 5 bases and J dropped 2 bases, with 20 bases sitting between them. The CDR3 consists of 16 residues. The CDR3 region is CSAEGLGDGNTDTQYF. The CDR3 DNA reads TGCAGTGCTGAGGGCCTGGGGGACGGTAACACAGATACGCAGTATTTT.

This sequence joins TRBV24-1 and TRBJ2-5; 7 bases fit TRBD2. CDR3 length equals 11 residues. Germline V gives CDR1 KGHDR, CDR2 SFDVKD. V was pared by 9 bases and J by 5 bases, with 2 bases of the junction left unmatched. The CDR3 spells CATGEGETQYF. CDR3 in DNA: TGTGCCACCGGGGAGGGGGAGACCCAGTACTTC.

The chain has TRBV7-9 and TRBJ1-1; D perhaps matches TRBD1 (5 bases). CDR3 length equals 14 residues. With 1 base removed from V and 5 bases from J, the gap between germline ends came to 11 bases. Germline V gene lookup returns CDR1 SEHNR and CDR2 FQNEAQ (reference sequence). CDR3 amino acids: CASSLVGTRTEAFF. Here the CDR3 DNA reads TGTGCCAGCAGCTTAGTAGGGACTCGGACTGAAGCTTTCTTT.

With regard to this clonotype: Relative to the germline gene, one junction end is altered; a read error may explain this. This chain joins TRBV2 and TRBJ2-7; 7 positions agree with TRBD2. CDR3 length: 12 residues. Looked up from germline, CDR1 is SNHLY and CDR2 is FYNNEI. The CDR3 DNA reads TGTGCCAGCAGTGAAAGGCAGCGGGGCCCACTATTC. This codes for CASSERQRGPLF. Complete variable domain (other parts from reference TRBV2 and TRBJ2-7): EPEVTQTPSHQVTQMGQEVILRCVPISNHLYFYWYRQILGQKVEFLVSFYNNEISEKSEIFDDQFSVERPDGSNFTLKIRSTKLEDSAMYFCASSERQRGPLFGPGTRLTVT.

J is TRBJ2-1 and V is TRBV6-1, with unresolved D. The CDR3 has 12 residues. V lost 6 bases, J lost 2 bases, and 5 bases lay in between. Germline CDR1 reads MNHNS; CDR2 reads SASEGT. The CDR3 DNA sequence: TGTGCCAGCAGGGCACCCTACAATGAGCAGTTCTTC. Its translation is CASRAPYNEQFF.

This chain connects TRBV11-1 to TRBJ2-5, with D perhaps TRBD1 (6 bases). The CDR3 length is 12 residues. In germline, CDR1 is SGHAT, CDR2 FQDESV (reference sequence). Trimming cost V 5 bases and J 5 bases, with 9 bases left between them. The CDR3 bases are TGTGCCAGCAGCCCAGGGGTTGAGACCCAGTACTTC. It yields the protein CASSPGVETQYF.